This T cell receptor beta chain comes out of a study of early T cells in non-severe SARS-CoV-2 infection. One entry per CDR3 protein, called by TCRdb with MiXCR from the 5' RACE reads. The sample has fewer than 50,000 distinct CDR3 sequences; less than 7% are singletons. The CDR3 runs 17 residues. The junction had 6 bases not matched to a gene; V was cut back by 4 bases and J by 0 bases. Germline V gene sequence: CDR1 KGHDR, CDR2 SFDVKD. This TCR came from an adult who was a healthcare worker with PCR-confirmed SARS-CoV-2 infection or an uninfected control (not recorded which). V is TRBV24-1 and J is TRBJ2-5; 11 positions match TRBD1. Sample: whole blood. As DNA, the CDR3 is TGTGCCACCAGTGAAAGGGGACAGGGGGTATACCAAGAGACCCAGTACTTC. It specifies CATSERGQGVYQETQYF.